This T cell receptor (beta chain) was recorded in a study of cytomegalovirus exposure and HLA in healthy donors. It was with 60 Vbeta and 13 Jbeta primers that the PCR ran. Profiled with immunoSEQ multiplex PCR; TCRdb holds only in-frame clones, not every one. The sample includes around 120,000 clones, around three quarters of them seen just once. This clone was observed once. The CDR3 is made up of 14 amino acids. Trimming took off 8 bases at V and 0 bases at J, with 12 bases between the two ends. Germline V gene data show CDR1 as MNHNY and CDR2 as SVGAGI (reference sequence). The rearrangement links TRBV6-6 to TRBJ2-3; D might be TRBD1 (6 bases). What was sequenced was PBMCs. The sequence derives from a woman in her 40s in good health and CMV-seronegative. CDR3 amino acids: CASVGQGSTDTQYF. For the CDR3, the DNA is TGTGCCAGCGTGGGGCAGGGGAGCACAGATACGCAGTATTTT.